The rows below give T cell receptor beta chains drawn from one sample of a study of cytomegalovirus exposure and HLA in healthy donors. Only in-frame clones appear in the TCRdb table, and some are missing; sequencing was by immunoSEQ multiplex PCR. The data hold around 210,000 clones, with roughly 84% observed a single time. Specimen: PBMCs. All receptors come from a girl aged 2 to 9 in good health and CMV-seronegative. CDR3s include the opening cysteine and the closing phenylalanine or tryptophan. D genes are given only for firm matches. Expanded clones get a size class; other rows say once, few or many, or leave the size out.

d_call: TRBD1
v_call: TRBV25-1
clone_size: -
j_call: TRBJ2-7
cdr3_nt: TGTGCCAGCACCCTAGGGACAGGGGGCTACGAGCAGTACTTC
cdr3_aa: CASTLGTGGYEQYF

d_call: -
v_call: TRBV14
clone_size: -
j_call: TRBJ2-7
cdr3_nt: TGTGCCAGCAGCCAAACGCGGGGCTACGAGCAGTACTTC
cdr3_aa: CASSQTRGYEQYF

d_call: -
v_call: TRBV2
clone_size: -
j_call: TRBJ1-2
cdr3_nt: TGTGCCAGCAGTGAAGGCTGGGCAGACTTAGGGAGTACTAACTATGGCTACACCTTC
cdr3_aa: CASSEGWADLGSTNYGYTF

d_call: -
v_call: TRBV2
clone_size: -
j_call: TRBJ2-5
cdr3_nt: TGTGCCAGCAGCTATTACAGACAGGGACTCCAAGAGACCCAGTACTTC
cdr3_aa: CASSYYRQGLQETQYF

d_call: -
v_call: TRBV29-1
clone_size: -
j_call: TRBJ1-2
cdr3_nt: TGCAGCGTGCGGGGATCCGAGGGCTATGGCTACACCTTC
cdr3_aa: CSVRGSEGYGYTF

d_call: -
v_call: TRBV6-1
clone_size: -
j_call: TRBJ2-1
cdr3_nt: TGTGCCAGCGCCCTGGGGGCTTCCTACAATGAGCAGTTCTTC
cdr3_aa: CASALGASYNEQFF

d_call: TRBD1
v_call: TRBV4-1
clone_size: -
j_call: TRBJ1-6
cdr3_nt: TGCGCCAGCAGCCAAGGACAGGGGATATGGAATTCACCCCTCCACTTT
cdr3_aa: CASSQGQGIWNSPLHF

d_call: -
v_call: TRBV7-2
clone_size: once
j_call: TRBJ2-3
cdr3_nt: TGTGCCAGCAGCTTAGTGGCTAGCGGCACAGATACGCAGTATTTT
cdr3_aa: CASSLVASGTDTQYF

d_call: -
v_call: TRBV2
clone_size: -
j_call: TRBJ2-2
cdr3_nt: TGTGCCAGCAGTGAGCGCGGGGCCACCGGGGAGCTGTTTTTT
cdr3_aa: CASSERGATGELFF

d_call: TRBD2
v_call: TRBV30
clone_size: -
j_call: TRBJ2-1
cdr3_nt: TGTGCCTGGAGAGTGGGGACTAGCGGGGGTAATGAGCAGTTCTTC
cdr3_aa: CAWRVGTSGGNEQFF

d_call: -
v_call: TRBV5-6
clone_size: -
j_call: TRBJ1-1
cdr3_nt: TGTGCCAGCAGCTTGAACGCAGGGGTTGTGAACACTGAAGCTTTCTTT
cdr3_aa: CASSLNAGVVNTEAFF

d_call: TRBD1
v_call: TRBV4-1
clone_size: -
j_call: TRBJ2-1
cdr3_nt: TGCGCCAGCCGGCCTAGACAGGGACCCTTCAATGAGCAGTTCTTC
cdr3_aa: CASRPRQGPFNEQFF

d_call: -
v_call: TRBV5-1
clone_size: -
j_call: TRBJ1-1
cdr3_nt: TGCGCCAGCAGCTTGGTTGCAGGCAACACTGAAGCTTTCTTT
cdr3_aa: CASSLVAGNTEAFF

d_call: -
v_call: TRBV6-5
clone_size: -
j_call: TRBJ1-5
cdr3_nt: TGTGCCAGCAGGGGGGCATATAGCAATCAGCCCCAGCATTTT
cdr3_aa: CASRGAYSNQPQHF

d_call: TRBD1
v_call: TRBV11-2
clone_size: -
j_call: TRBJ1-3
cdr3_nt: TGTGCCAGCAGCCAAGGGGGCTGGTCCTCTGGAAACACCATATATTTT
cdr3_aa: CASSQGGWSSGNTIYF

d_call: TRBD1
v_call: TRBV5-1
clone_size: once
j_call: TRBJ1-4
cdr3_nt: TGCGCCAGCAGCCGCGCGGGACAGGGAAATGAAAAACTGTTTTTT
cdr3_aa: CASSRAGQGNEKLFF

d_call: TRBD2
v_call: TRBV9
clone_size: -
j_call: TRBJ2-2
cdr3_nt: TGTGCCAGCAGCGTGGGACTAGCGGGAAGGAACGGGGAGCTGTTTTTT
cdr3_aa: CASSVGLAGRNGELFF

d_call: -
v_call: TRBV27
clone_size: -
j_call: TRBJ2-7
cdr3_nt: TGTGCCAGCAGTTTTGGCGGTTCCTACGAGCAGTACTTC
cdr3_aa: CASSFGGSYEQYF

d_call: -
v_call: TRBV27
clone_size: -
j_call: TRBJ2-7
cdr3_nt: TGTGCCAGCAGTTACCTCGGACCTCTCGGCCAGGGGAAGTACGAGCAGTACTTC
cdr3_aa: CASSYLGPLGQGKYEQYF